These 14 T cell receptor beta chains originate from one sample sequenced in a study of blood T cell repertoires in COVID-19. Measured with immunoSEQ multiplex PCR; TCRdb has only the in-frame clones, and not every one. The sample includes hundreds of thousands of clones, around nine tenths of them seen just once. The sample taken for sequencing was peripheral blood. The receptor source for this set is a woman between 70 and 85 years old with COVID-19, enrolled during active disease.

This clone has just a few counts. The chain joins TRBV5-1 to TRBJ1-2; 8 nucleotides line up with TRBD1. The CDR3 is 17 residues long. Germline values: CDR1 SGHRS, CDR2 YFSETQ. Germline trimming cut 4 bases from V and 0 bases from J; bases unmatched to any gene: 11. In nucleotides, the CDR3 is TGCGCCAGCAGCATGGGACAGGCCCAATTAACTAACTATGGCTACACCTTC. As protein: CASSMGQAQLTNYGYTF.

The J gene is TRBJ1-2, the V gene TRBV27; D might be TRBD1 (6 bases). Germline V CDR1 and CDR2: MNHEY, SMNVEV (reference sequence). The CDR3 length is 13 residues. Trimming stripped 5 bases from V and 1 base from J, with 8 bases between. The CDR3 nucleotides are TGTGCCAGCAGTCGACAGGATAACTATGGCTACACCTTC. Translation gives CASSRQDNYGYTF.

This chain connects TRBV5-6 to TRBJ2-1, with D uncertain. The ends were cut back, 3 bases at V and 8 bases at J, with 9 bases in the middle. The CDR3 runs to 12 residues. Germline assignment: CDR1 SGHDT and CDR2 YYEEEE. The CDR3 nucleotides read TGTGCCAGCAGCTCCGAGATCCATGAGCAGTTCTTC. It yields the protein CASSSEIHEQFF.

The CDR3 DNA reads TGTGCCATCAGTGAGTCGAATTGGTACAGGGAGGGAAACACCATATATTTT. Translating it yields CAISESNWYREGNTIYF. V usage is TRBV10-3 and J usage is TRBJ1-3, with D maybe TRBD1 (6 bases). Trimming stripped 0 bases from V and 4 bases from J, with 16 bases between. The CDR3 runs to 17 residues. Germline V gene lookup returns CDR1 ENHRY and CDR2 SYGVKD.

The gene calls are TRBV5-1 and TRBJ2-7; 7 nucleotides line up with TRBD1. This CDR3 region has 15 residues. The V gene's germline CDR1 is SGHRS and CDR2 YFSETQ. Unmatched junction bases numbered 7, after V lost 0 bases and J lost 4 bases. CDR3: CASSLEAGGSYEQYF. The CDR3 region has the DNA TGCGCCAGCAGCTTGGAGGCAGGGGGTTCATACGAGCAGTACTTC. Full variable domain (missing parts from reference TRBV5-1 and TRBJ2-7): KAGVTQTPRYLIKTRGQQVTLSCSPISGHRSVSWYQQTPGQGLQFLFEYFSETQRNKGNFPGRFSGRQFSNSRSEMNVSTLELGDSALYLCASSLEAGGSYEQYFGPGTRLTVT.

This chain uses TRBV3-1 (or the pseudogene TRBV3-2) with TRBJ2-3; D gene unclear. The CDR3 length is 12 residues. The V gene's germline CDR1 is LGHDT and CDR2 YNNKEL (reference sequence). V was cut by 4 bases and J by 2 bases, with 4 bases left in between. The CDR3 bases are TGTGCCAGCAGCCTAGCCACAGATACGCAGTATTTT. It codes for CASSLATDTQYF.

The chain uses TRBV7-9 and TRBJ2-3; 10 bases are a match to TRBD2. J lost 0 bases, V lost 6 bases, and 3 bases had no gene match. Germline CDR1 SEHNR, CDR2 FQNEAQ (reference sequence). This CDR3 is 15 amino acids long. In DNA, the CDR3 is TGTGCCAGCAGACTAGCGGGGCCGAGCACAGATACGCAGTATTTT. The encoded protein is CASRLAGPSTDTQYF.

About this clone: The sample carries other DNA sequences with the same CDR3. The V and J genes are TRBV12-3 or TRBV12-4 and TRBJ1-1, with D uncertain. V was pared by 5 bases and J by 2 bases, with 3 bases between. This CDR3 spans 11 amino acids. CDR3 nucleotides: TGTGCCAGCAGTGTAAACACTGAAGCTTTCTTT. Protein sequence: CASSVNTEAFF.

As for this clone: A much larger clone differs from this one at a single base, so this may be a read error. The same CDR3 also results from other DNA sequences found in this sample. Written as DNA, the CDR3 is TGTGCCAGCAGTCGACAGGGAGCGCAGGGCTACACCTTC. Its translation: CASSRQGAQGYTF. The chain uses TRBV27 and TRBJ1-2; 7 positions match TRBD1. V lost 5 bases and J lost 8; bases outside the gene matches: 8. Looked up from germline, CDR1 is MNHEY and CDR2 is SMNVEV (reference sequence). The CDR3 runs to 13 residues.

This chain joins TRBV5-1 and TRBJ2-2; perhaps TRBD1 as D (5 bases). This CDR3 region has 12 residues. The germline V gene encodes CDR1 SGHRS and CDR2 YFSETQ. The V end lost 2 bases, the J end lost 6 bases, and 5 bases lay between the germline ends. CDR3 DNA: TGCGCCAGCAGCTTCAGGGCCGGGGAGCTGTTTTTT. Translated: CASSFRAGELFF.

The chain recombines TRBV7-2 with TRBJ2-7, with 9 bases that match TRBD1. Trimming took 1 base from V and 3 from J; bases not matched to a gene: 7. The CDR3 runs 16 residues. From germline, CDR1 is SGHTA and CDR2 FQGNSA. CDR3 loop: CASSLVGTGPLYEQYF. The CDR3 DNA follows: TGTGCCAGCAGCTTAGTGGGGACAGGGCCACTCTACGAGCAGTACTTC. The complete variable domain, with remaining parts taken from reference TRBV7-2 and TRBJ2-7, reads GAGVSQSPSNKVTEKGKDVELRCDPISGHTALYWYRQSLGQGLEFLIYFQGNSAPDKSGLPSDRFSAERTGGSVSTLTIQRTQQEDSAVYLCASSLVGTGPLYEQYFGPGTRLTVT.

This chain uses TRBV5-8 with TRBJ1-4; 8 bases agree with TRBD1. This CDR3 has 13 amino acids. CDR1 and CDR2 from the germline V gene are SGHTS and YDEGEE. The V segment lost 4 bases and the J segment 11 bases; nucleotides outside the gene matches: 7. The DNA of the CDR3 is TGTGCCAGCAGCCTAAGCAGGGGGCAGAAACTGTTTTTT. It is translated as CASSLSRGQKLFF.

This clone was seen only a few times. V and J are TRBV7-9 and TRBJ1-4, with a tentative D call TRBD1 (6 bases). Germline lookup yields CDR1 SEHNR and CDR2 FQNEAQ (reference sequence). Trimming cost V 5 bases and J 4 bases, with 20 bases left between them. The CDR3 totals 17 residues. This CDR3 is CASSGFLSLDSNEKLFF. The DNA for the CDR3 is TGTGCCAGCAGCGGCTTTTTGTCTTTGGACAGTAATGAAAAACTGTTTTTT.

The rearrangement joins TRBV18 to TRBJ1-5; 7 nucleotides match TRBD1. V shed 5 bases, J shed 2 bases, and the junction held 9 bases outside the gene matches. The CDR3 contains 16 residues. Germline-derived CDR1 and CDR2 are KGHSH and LQKENI. In nucleotides, the CDR3 is TGTGCCAGCTCAACTGACAGGGCAGGGGGCAATCAGCCCCAGCATTTT. Translated: CASSTDRAGGNQPQHF. Combining the CDR3 with reference TRBV18 and TRBJ1-5 gives the whole variable domain NAGVMQNPRHLVRRRGQEARLRCSPMKGHSHVYWYRQLPEEGLKFMVYLQKENIIDESGMPKERFSAEFPKEGPSILRIQQVVRGDSAAYFCASSTDRAGGNQPQHFGDGTRLSIL.